The rows below give T cell receptor beta chains drawn from one sample of a study of blood T cell repertoires in COVID-19. Clones were sequenced by immunoSEQ multiplex PCR, and TCRdb holds only the in-frame ones, with some missing. The table has over 85,000 clones, around 90% seen once. Sequencing was done on a sample of peripheral blood. These receptors were taken from a male donor with acute or convalescent COVID-19. Both conserved end residues are part of each CDR3. A D gene is named only where the DNA matches it firmly. Size is stated for part of the rows, as once, few or many counts, or as a class when the clone is expanded.

clone_size	j_call	d_call	v_call	cdr3_nt	cdr3_aa
NA	TRBJ2-5	TRBD1	TRBV11-2	TGTGCCAGCAGCCGGGTCCCGGGACAGGGGACAACCCAGTACTTC	CASSRVPGQGTTQYF
NA	TRBJ2-7	TRBD1	TRBV12-3/TRBV12-4	TGTGCCAGCAGGGGGACAGGGGCCTACGAGCAGTACTTC	CASRGTGAYEQYF
NA	TRBJ1-6	TRBD1	TRBV5-1	TGCGCCAGCAGCTTGGAACAGGGGGGTGGCTATAATTCACCCCTCCACTTT	CASSLEQGGGYNSPLHF
NA	TRBJ1-1	TRBD1	TRBV6-5	TGTGCCAGCAGTCTCGACAGGGCGGACACTGAAGCTTTCTTT	CASSLDRADTEAFF
NA	TRBJ2-2	TRBD2	TRBV18	TGTGCCAGCTCGTCGACTAGCGGGGGGGCGAACACCGGGGAGCTGTTTTTT	CASSSTSGGANTGELFF
NA	TRBJ2-2	NA	TRBV5-1	TGCGCCAGCAGCCGCGTTTTAACCGGGGAGCTGTTTTTT	CASSRVLTGELFF
NA	TRBJ1-5	NA	TRBV3-1/TRBV3-2	TGTGCCAGCAGCCTCAGGGGAAGTAATCAGCCCCAGCATTTT	CASSLRGSNQPQHF
NA	TRBJ1-1	TRBD1	TRBV5-1	TGCGCCAGCAGCGTGGGACAGGGGAACACTGAAGCTTTCTTT	CASSVGQGNTEAFF
NA	TRBJ2-3	NA	TRBV6-5	TGTGCCAGCAGCTCGCTGGGCTCTAGCACAGATACGCAGTATTTT	CASSSLGSSTDTQYF
NA	TRBJ2-5	NA	TRBV11-1	TGTGCCAGCAGCTTTGCACAGACCCAAGAGACCCAGTACTTC	CASSFAQTQETQYF
NA	TRBJ2-7	TRBD2	TRBV5-6	TGTGCCAGCAGCTTATTGGCTAGCGGATACGAGCAGTACTTC	CASSLLASGYEQYF
NA	TRBJ2-1	NA	TRBV6-5	TGTGCCAGCAGGGATACAGGGTACAATGAGCAGTTCTTC	CASRDTGYNEQFF
NA	TRBJ1-5	TRBD1	TRBV28	TGTGCCAGCAGTGAGACAGGGAGGCCCCAGCATTTT	CASSETGRPQHF
NA	TRBJ2-1	NA	TRBV5-6	TGTGCCAGCAGCTTGGTTTCAGGTGGGCGACACAATGAGCAGTTCTTC	CASSLVSGGRHNEQFF
NA	TRBJ2-4	NA	TRBV5-1	TGCGCCAGCAGCTCCGGACTGAACCTAGCCAAAAACATTCAGTACTTC	CASSSGLNLAKNIQYF
few	TRBJ1-5	TRBD1	TRBV3-1/TRBV3-2	TGTGCCAGCGCGACAGGGCCGGCCCAGCCCCAGCATTTT	CASATGPAQPQHF
NA	TRBJ1-4	TRBD1	TRBV7-6	TGTGCCAGCAGCCGGACAGGGCAAGGGGAAAAACTGTTTTTT	CASSRTGQGEKLFF
NA	TRBJ2-3	NA	TRBV5-6	TGTGCCAGCTCACATCTCCGGGACTCGTCAGATACGCAGTATTTT	CASSHLRDSSDTQYF
NA	TRBJ1-6	NA	TRBV5-1	TGCGCCAGCAGCTTCGACAGTAGGAATTCACCCCTCCACTTT	CASSFDSRNSPLHF
NA	TRBJ1-1	NA	TRBV11-1	TGTGCCAGCAGCTTAGATGGGCAGATGAACACTGAAGCTTTCTTT	CASSLDGQMNTEAFF
NA	TRBJ1-1	NA	TRBV2	TGTGCCAGCAGTGAAGCGCGGGGGGAGAACACTGAAGCTTTCTTT	CASSEARGENTEAFF
NA	TRBJ1-2	TRBD1	TRBV29-1	TGCAGCGTTGAAGCAGGGGGAAGGGATGGCTACACCTTC	CSVEAGGRDGYTF
NA	TRBJ1-5	TRBD1	TRBV7-9	TGTGCCAGCAGCCTGGCCAGGGGGACAGATAGCAATCAGCCCCAGCATTTT	CASSLARGTDSNQPQHF
NA	TRBJ2-1	TRBD2	TRBV6-5	TGTGCCAGCAGAAACGGGGGGGCCTTGTACAATGAGCAGTTCTTC	CASRNGGALYNEQFF
NA	TRBJ1-2	NA	TRBV24-1	TGTGCCACCAGTGATTCAGGGTATGGCTACACCTTC	CATSDSGYGYTF
NA	TRBJ2-5	NA	TRBV29-1	TGCAGCGTCGGACTCGGCGGGGAGACCCAGTACTTC	CSVGLGGETQYF
NA	TRBJ1-5	NA	TRBV5-6	TGTGCCAGCAGCTTTCGGGGGGTGGGGCACCAGCCCCAGCATTTT	CASSFRGVGHQPQHF
NA	TRBJ1-4	NA	TRBV7-9	TGTGCCAGCTTAGGGGCTTCTGAAAAACTGTTTTTT	CASLGASEKLFF